The sequence of this TCR beta chain was determined in a study of early T cells in non-severe SARS-CoV-2 infection. Overall study findings and caveats: Private and CD4 specificities were missed by VDJdb matching, skewed to anti-spike CD8.

TCRdb reprocessed the 5' RACE reads with MiXCR, giving one entry per CDR3 protein. This sample has 80,000 to 95,000 distinct CDR3 sequences; roughly 13% occur once, and the top ten carry roughly 1.4%. This clonotype was picked up many times. Its antigen is unknown. This CDR3 comprises 17 residues. With 1 base removed from V and 0 bases from J, the gap between germline ends came to 12 bases. Germline CDR1 SEHNR, CDR2 FQNEAQ (reference sequence). The source of this sequence is an adult who was a healthcare worker with PCR-confirmed SARS-CoV-2 infection or an uninfected control (not recorded which). The sample was whole blood. The chain joins TRBV7-9 to TRBJ2-2; tentative D call: TRBD2 (5 bases). CDR3 amino acids: CASSLVLWGANTGELFF. CDR3 coding DNA: TGTGCCAGCAGCTTAGTGCTCTGGGGAGCGAACACCGGGGAGCTGTTTTTT.